Listed below are T cell receptor beta chains from one sample, sequenced in a study of cytomegalovirus exposure and HLA in healthy donors. Using immunoSEQ multiplex PCR, the repertoire was profiled, and TCRdb retains in-frame clones only, with some absent. Of under 150,000 clones listed, over 65% are singletons. Sequences were obtained from PBMCs. All receptors come from a man aged 40-49 years in good health and CMV-seronegative. CDR3s include the opening cysteine and the closing phenylalanine or tryptophan. Each record gives: V gene, J gene, clone size, CDR3 length, D gene, CDR3 protein, CDR3 DNA. A D gene is named only where the DNA matches it firmly. Clone size appears in some rows only: once, few, many, or a class for an expanded clone.

V: TRBV5-6; J: TRBJ2-1; size: NA; length: 14; D: NA; CDR3: CASSPLTESNEQFF; DNA: TGTGCCAGCAGCCCGTTGACTGAGAGCAATGAGCAGTTCTTC
V: TRBV27; J: TRBJ1-5; size: NA; length: 14; D: NA; CDR3: CASSLGQLDQPQHF; DNA: TGTGCCAGCAGTTTGGGACAACTTGATCAGCCCCAGCATTTT
V: TRBV11-2; J: TRBJ2-1; size: NA; length: 15; D: NA; CDR3: CASRERDLLGNEQFF; DNA: TGTGCCAGCAGAGAACGAGACCTCCTAGGAAATGAGCAGTTCTTC
V: TRBV30; J: TRBJ2-7; size: NA; length: 12; D: NA; CDR3: CAWTLTSHEQYF; DNA: TGTGCCTGGACCTTAACTAGCCACGAGCAGTACTTC
V: TRBV19; J: TRBJ2-1; size: NA; length: 11; D: NA; CDR3: CASSTYNEQFF; DNA: TGTGCCAGTAGTACATACAATGAGCAGTTCTTC
V: TRBV20-1; J: TRBJ1-2; size: NA; length: 11; D: NA; CDR3: CSANRESGYTF; DNA: TGCAGTGCGAACAGGGAGAGCGGCTACACCTTC
V: TRBV14; J: TRBJ2-7; size: few; length: 16; D: NA; CDR3: CASSQDGPTNSYEQYF; DNA: TGTGCCAGCAGCCAAGATGGGCCGACGAACTCCTACGAGCAGTACTTC
V: TRBV4-3; J: TRBJ2-1; size: NA; length: 13; D: TRBD2; CDR3: CASSHGGYNEQFF; DNA: TGCGCCAGCAGCCACGGGGGGTACAATGAGCAGTTCTTC
V: TRBV6-5; J: TRBJ1-2; size: NA; length: 15; D: NA; CDR3: CASSYSAGAGYGYTF; DNA: TGTGCCAGCAGTTACTCGGCGGGGGCTGGGTATGGCTACACCTTC
V: TRBV5-1; J: TRBJ2-2; size: NA; length: 13; D: NA; CDR3: CASSRSEARELFF; DNA: TGCGCCAGCAGCAGATCGGAGGCGAGAGAGCTGTTTTTT
V: TRBV10-3; J: TRBJ1-6; size: NA; length: 14; D: TRBD1; CDR3: CAISSGTANSPLHF; DNA: TGTGCCATCAGTTCTGGGACAGCGAATTCACCCCTCCACTTT
V: TRBV7-8; J: TRBJ2-1; size: few; length: 16; D: NA; CDR3: CASSLDPLGGYNEQFF; DNA: TGTGCCAGCAGCTTGGATCCTCTGGGGGGATACAATGAGCAGTTCTTC
V: TRBV7-9; J: TRBJ1-4; size: few; length: 14; D: NA; CDR3: CASSLIGFPQKLFF; DNA: TGTGCCAGCAGCTTAATCGGGTTTCCTCAAAAACTGTTTTTT
V: TRBV6-5; J: TRBJ1-5; size: NA; length: 14; D: TRBD1; CDR3: CASSYRQGGQPQHF; DNA: TGTGCCAGCAGTTACAGGCAGGGGGGACAGCCCCAGCATTTT
V: TRBV9; J: TRBJ1-6; size: NA; length: 14; D: TRBD1; CDR3: CASSARTGNSPLHF; DNA: TGTGCCAGCAGCGCCCGGACAGGGAATTCACCCCTCCACTTT
V: TRBV5-4; J: TRBJ2-1; size: NA; length: 15; D: NA; CDR3: CASSLDRSSYNEQFF; DNA: TGTGCCAGCAGCTTGGACAGGTCATCCTACAATGAGCAGTTCTTC
V: TRBV2; J: TRBJ2-5; size: NA; length: 14; D: TRBD1; CDR3: CASKTGNSQETQYF; DNA: TGTGCCAGCAAGACAGGGAATTCCCAAGAGACCCAGTACTTC
V: TRBV5-4; J: TRBJ1-5; size: NA; length: 17; D: NA; CDR3: CASSLMTELLSNQPQHF; DNA: TGTGCCAGCAGCTTGATGACAGAGCTTTTGAGCAATCAGCCCCAGCATTTT
V: TRBV7-9; J: TRBJ1-3; size: NA; length: 14; D: NA; CDR3: CASSRTDSGNTIYF; DNA: TGTGCCAGCAGCCGGACAGACTCTGGAAACACCATATATTTT
V: TRBV29-1; J: TRBJ1-2; size: NA; length: 12; D: NA; CDR3: CSVLGGDYGYTF; DNA: TGCAGCGTTCTGGGGGGGGACTATGGCTACACCTTC
V: TRBV5-1; J: TRBJ2-7; size: few; length: 12; D: TRBD1; CDR3: CASSLRGHEQYF; DNA: TGCGCCAGCAGCTTGAGGGGGCACGAGCAGTACTTC
V: TRBV11-2; J: TRBJ2-1; size: NA; length: 13; D: NA; CDR3: CASSLNGLLEQFF; DNA: TGTGCCAGCAGCTTAAATGGCCTGTTGGAGCAGTTCTTC
V: TRBV6-1; J: TRBJ2-2; size: NA; length: 13; D: NA; CDR3: CANRGRGTGELFF; DNA: TGTGCCAACAGGGGGAGGGGGACCGGGGAGCTGTTTTTT
V: TRBV7-8; J: TRBJ1-1; size: NA; length: 13; D: NA; CDR3: CASSRTSNTEAFF; DNA: TGTGCCAGCAGCCGAACATCGAACACTGAAGCTTTCTTT
V: TRBV10-3; J: TRBJ2-1; size: NA; length: 13; D: NA; CDR3: CAISDRGGAEQFF; DNA: TGTGCCATCAGTGACCGCGGCGGGGCTGAGCAGTTCTTC
V: TRBV27; J: TRBJ1-6; size: NA; length: 16; D: NA; CDR3: CASSLQGSLIGSPLHF; DNA: TGTGCCAGCAGCCTACAGGGATCCCTAATCGGTTCACCCCTCCACTTT
V: TRBV9; J: TRBJ2-2; size: NA; length: 15; D: NA; CDR3: CASSVRDSGWGELFF; DNA: TGTGCCAGCAGCGTCCGGGACTCCGGTTGGGGGGAGCTGTTTTTT
V: TRBV2; J: TRBJ2-7; size: NA; length: 14; D: TRBD2; CDR3: CALVEGRGGYEQYF; DNA: TGTGCCTTAGTGGAGGGGAGGGGAGGCTACGAGCAGTACTTC
V: TRBV15; J: TRBJ1-3; size: NA; length: 15; D: NA; CDR3: CATSRGQYSGNTIYF; DNA: TGTGCCACCAGCAGAGGACAGTACTCTGGAAACACCATATATTTT
V: TRBV7-2; J: TRBJ2-7; size: NA; length: 15; D: TRBD2; CDR3: CASSMGPGGDYEQYF; DNA: TGTGCCAGCAGCATGGGCCCGGGGGGAGACTACGAGCAGTACTTC
V: TRBV23-1; J: TRBJ1-1; size: NA; length: 15; D: NA; CDR3: CASSQSGGGTTEAFF; DNA: TGCGCCAGCAGTCAATCTGGGGGGGGCACCACTGAAGCTTTCTTT
V: TRBV6-7; J: TRBJ2-7; size: NA; length: 18; D: TRBD1; CDR3: CASSDCNRRDRTTYEQYF; DNA: TGTGCCAGCAGCGACTGCAACCGCCGGGACAGGACTACCTACGAGCAGTACTTC
V: TRBV2; J: TRBJ1-2; size: NA; length: 13; D: NA; CDR3: CASSVDKNYGYTF; DNA: TGTGCCAGCAGTGTTGACAAGAACTATGGCTACACCTTC
V: TRBV5-1; J: TRBJ2-7; size: NA; length: 14; D: TRBD1; CDR3: CASSLGQGAYEQYF; DNA: TGCGCCAGCAGCTTGGGACAGGGGGCATACGAGCAGTACTTC
V: TRBV5-4; J: TRBJ2-7; size: NA; length: 14; D: TRBD1; CDR3: CASSWTGGSYEQYF; DNA: TGTGCCAGCAGCTGGACAGGGGGCTCCTACGAGCAGTACTTC
V: TRBV6-6; J: TRBJ2-4; size: NA; length: 15; D: NA; CDR3: CASSYKTAGKNIQYF; DNA: TGTGCCAGCAGTTACAAGACAGCAGGCAAAAACATTCAGTACTTC
V: TRBV15; J: TRBJ1-4; size: NA; length: 16; D: NA; CDR3: CATSARSGATNEKLFF; DNA: TGTGCCACCAGCGCCCGGAGCGGGGCAACTAATGAAAAACTGTTTTTT
V: TRBV5-1; J: TRBJ1-4; size: NA; length: 14; D: NA; CDR3: CASRLSGLNEKLFF; DNA: TGCGCCAGCAGGTTGAGTGGCCTTAATGAAAAACTGTTTTTT
V: TRBV7-3; J: TRBJ2-3; size: NA; length: 17; D: NA; CDR3: CASSLRAAGFATDTQYF; DNA: TGTGCCAGCAGCTTAAGAGCGGCGGGGTTCGCAACAGATACGCAGTATTTT
V: TRBV4-3; J: TRBJ2-2; size: NA; length: 16; D: TRBD1; CDR3: CASSQDGTGGTGELFF; DNA: TGCGCCAGCAGCCAAGATGGCACAGGGGGCACCGGGGAGCTGTTTTTT
V: TRBV10-1; J: TRBJ1-1; size: few; length: 16; D: TRBD1; CDR3: CASSESKTGRWTEAFF; DNA: TGCGCCAGCAGTGAGTCCAAGACAGGGAGGTGGACTGAAGCTTTCTTT
V: TRBV7-2; J: TRBJ2-6; size: NA; length: 15; D: NA; CDR3: CASSPRAGGANVLTF; DNA: TGTGCCAGCAGCCCCAGGGCAGGGGGGGCCAACGTCCTGACTTTC
V: TRBV5-1; J: TRBJ2-2; size: few; length: 17; D: NA; CDR3: CASSLELASWNTGELFF; DNA: TGCGCCAGCAGCTTGGAGTTGGCTAGCTGGAACACCGGGGAGCTGTTTTTT
V: TRBV12-5; J: TRBJ2-3; size: NA; length: 18; D: TRBD2; CDR3: CASGLVRLAGPPADTQYF; DNA: TGTGCTAGTGGTTTGGTAAGGCTAGCGGGACCCCCCGCAGATACGCAGTATTTT